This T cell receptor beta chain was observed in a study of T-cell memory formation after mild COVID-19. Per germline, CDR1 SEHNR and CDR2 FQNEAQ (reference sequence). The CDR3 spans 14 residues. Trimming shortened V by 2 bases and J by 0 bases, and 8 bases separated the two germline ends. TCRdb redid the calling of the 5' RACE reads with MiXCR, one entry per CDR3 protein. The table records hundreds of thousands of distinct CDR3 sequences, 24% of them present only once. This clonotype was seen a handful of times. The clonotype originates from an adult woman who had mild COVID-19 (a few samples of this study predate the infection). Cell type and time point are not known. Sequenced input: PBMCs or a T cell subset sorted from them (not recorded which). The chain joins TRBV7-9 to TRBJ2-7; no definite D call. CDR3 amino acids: CASSLMSSSYEQYF. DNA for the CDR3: TGTGCCAGCAGCTTAATGTCGAGCTCCTACGAGCAGTACTTC.